Below, one T cell receptor (beta chain) is given with its context. Its specificity is unknown. This CDR3 is 13 amino acids long. Germline V CDR1 and CDR2: SNHLY, FYNNEI. V was cut by 6 bases and J by 0 bases, with 9 bases left in between. The record originates from a study of cytomegalovirus exposure and HLA in healthy donors. Primers: 60 Vbeta forward and 13 Jbeta reverse. Method: immunoSEQ multiplex PCR; TCRdb's copy keeps in-frame clones and lacks some. The table has 200,000 to 250,000 clones, 82% seen once; the top ten hold 5.4%. Study results and limitations: Altogether, more than 150 TCR beta chains were recorded as cytomegalovirus-associated.

Material: PBMCs. The source is a woman aged 40 to 50 in good health and CMV-seropositive. The chain links TRBV2 to TRBJ2-7; D remains ambiguous. The CDR3: CASSSQASYEQYF. The CDR3 DNA follows: TGTGCCAGCAGCTCTCAGGCCTCCTACGAGCAGTACTTC.